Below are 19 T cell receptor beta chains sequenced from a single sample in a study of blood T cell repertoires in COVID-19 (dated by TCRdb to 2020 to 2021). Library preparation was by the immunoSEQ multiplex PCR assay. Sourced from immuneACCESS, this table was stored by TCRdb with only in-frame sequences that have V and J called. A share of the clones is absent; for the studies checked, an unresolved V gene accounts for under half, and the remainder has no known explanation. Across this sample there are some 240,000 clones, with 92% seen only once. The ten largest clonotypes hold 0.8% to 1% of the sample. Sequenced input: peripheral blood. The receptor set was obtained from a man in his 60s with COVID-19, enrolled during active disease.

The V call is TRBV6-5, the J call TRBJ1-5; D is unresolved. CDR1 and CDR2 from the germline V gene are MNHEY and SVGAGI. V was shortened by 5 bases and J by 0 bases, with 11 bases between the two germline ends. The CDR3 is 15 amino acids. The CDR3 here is CASSPRLNSNQPQHF. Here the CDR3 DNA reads TGTGCCAGCAGTCCTAGGCTCAATAGCAATCAGCCCCAGCATTTT.

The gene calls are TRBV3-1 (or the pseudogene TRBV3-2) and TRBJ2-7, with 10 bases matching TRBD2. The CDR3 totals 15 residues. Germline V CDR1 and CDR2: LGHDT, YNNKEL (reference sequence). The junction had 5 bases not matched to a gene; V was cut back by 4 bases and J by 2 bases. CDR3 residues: CASSRLAGATYEQYF. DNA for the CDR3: TGTGCCAGCAGCCGCCTAGCGGGGGCCACCTACGAGCAGTACTTC.

The DNA of the CDR3 is TGTGCCAGCAGCTTCGGAGGAGCTTATGGCTACACCTTC. Its protein is CASSFGGAYGYTF. This rearrangement joins TRBV7-2 to TRBJ1-2; D gene uncertain. V was trimmed by 3 bases and J by 5 bases, leaving 10 bases between them. CDR1 is SGHTA, CDR2 FQGNSA, per germline. This CDR3 has 13 amino acids.

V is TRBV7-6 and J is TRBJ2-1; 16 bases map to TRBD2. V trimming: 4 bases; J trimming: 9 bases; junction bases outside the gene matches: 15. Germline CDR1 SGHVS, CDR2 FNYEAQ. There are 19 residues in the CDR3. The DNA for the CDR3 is TGTGCCAGCAGCTCCCCCGGGGGACTAGCGGGGGGGATGAGAGGTGAGCAGTTCTTC. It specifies CASSSPGGLAGGMRGEQFF.

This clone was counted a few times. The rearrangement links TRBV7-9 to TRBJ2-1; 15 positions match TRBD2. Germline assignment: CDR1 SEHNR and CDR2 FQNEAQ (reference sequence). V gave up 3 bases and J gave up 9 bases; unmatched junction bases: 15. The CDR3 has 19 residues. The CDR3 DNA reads TGTGCCAGCAGCTTCTTCCGGACTAGCGGGGGGGTATATGGTATTGAGCAGTTCTTC. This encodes CASSFFRTSGGVYGIEQFF.

CDR3 nucleotides: TGTGCCAGCAGTGTAGACCCCGGGACAGGGGATGAAAAACTGTTTTTT. This encodes CASSVDPGTGDEKLFF. The rearrangement links TRBV6-1 to TRBJ1-4, with 10 bases fitting TRBD1. Per germline, CDR1 MNHNS and CDR2 SASEGT. V was clipped by 4 bases and J by 6 bases; unmatched bases: 8. The CDR3 is 16 residues long.

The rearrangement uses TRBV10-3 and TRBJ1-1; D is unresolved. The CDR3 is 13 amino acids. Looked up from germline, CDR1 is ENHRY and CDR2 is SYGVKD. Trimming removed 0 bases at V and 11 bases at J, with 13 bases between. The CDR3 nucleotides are TGTGCCATCAGTGAGTCGGCCGCCGAGGCCGCTTTCTTT. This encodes CAISESAAEAAFF.

Here the CDR3 reads CASSQDRQGSVEKLFF. CDR3 nucleotide sequence: TGTGCCAGCAGCCAAGATCGGCAGGGTTCGGTGGAAAAACTGTTTTTT. This chain joins TRBV4-2 and TRBJ1-4, with D possibly being TRBD1 (5 bases). Germline V gene sequence: CDR1 LGHNA, CDR2 YNFKEQ. Trimming cost V 0 bases and J 8 bases, with 16 bases left between them. The CDR3 sequence is 16 residues long.

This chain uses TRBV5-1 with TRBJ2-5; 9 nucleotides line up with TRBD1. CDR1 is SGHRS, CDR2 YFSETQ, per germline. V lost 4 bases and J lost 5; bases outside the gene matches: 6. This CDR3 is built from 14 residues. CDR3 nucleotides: TGCGCCAGCAGCCAACAGGGGGCAGGGGAGACCCAGTACTTC. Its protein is CASSQQGAGETQYF.

The chain's CDR3 is CASSPRQDSPLHF. CDR3 DNA: TGTGCCAGCTCACCCCGACAGGATTCACCCCTCCACTTT. The chain employs TRBV18 and TRBJ1-6; tentative D call: TRBD1 (6 bases). Germline V gene sequence: CDR1 KGHSH, CDR2 LQKENI. Trimming took 3 bases from V and 8 from J, leaving 8 bases between them. The CDR3 is made up of 13 amino acids.

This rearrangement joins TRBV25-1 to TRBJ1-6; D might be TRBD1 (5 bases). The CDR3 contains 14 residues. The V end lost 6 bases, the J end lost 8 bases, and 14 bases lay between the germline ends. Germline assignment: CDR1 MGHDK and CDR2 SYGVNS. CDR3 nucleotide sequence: TGTGCCAGCAGCTATAGGGGCCCTGATTCACCCCTCCACTTT. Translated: CASSYRGPDSPLHF.

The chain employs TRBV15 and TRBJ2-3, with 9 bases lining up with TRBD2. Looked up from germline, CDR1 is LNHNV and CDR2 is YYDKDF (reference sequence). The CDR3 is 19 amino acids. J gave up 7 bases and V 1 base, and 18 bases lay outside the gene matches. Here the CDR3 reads CATSRVPSGVAGVLNTQYF. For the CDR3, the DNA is TGTGCCACCAGCAGAGTTCCCTCGGGGGTAGCGGGGGTTTTGAATACGCAGTATTTT.

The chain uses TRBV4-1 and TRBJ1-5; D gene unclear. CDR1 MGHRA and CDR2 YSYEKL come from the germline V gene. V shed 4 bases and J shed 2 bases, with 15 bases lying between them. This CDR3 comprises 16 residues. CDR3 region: CASSLAGGMGNQPQHF. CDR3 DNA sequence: TGCGCCAGCAGCCTAGCGGGAGGGATGGGCAATCAGCCCCAGCATTTT.

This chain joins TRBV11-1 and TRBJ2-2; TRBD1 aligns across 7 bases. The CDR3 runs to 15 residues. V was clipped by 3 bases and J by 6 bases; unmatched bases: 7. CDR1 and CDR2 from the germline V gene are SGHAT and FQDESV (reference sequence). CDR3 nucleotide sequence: TGTGCCAGCAGCTTCCCTACAGGGGCCCCCGGGGAGCTGTTTTTT. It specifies CASSFPTGAPGELFF.

The CDR3 protein is CASSQPGRGNSPLHF. The DNA of the CDR3 is TGTGCCAGCAGTCAGCCGGGAAGGGGGAATTCACCCCTCCACTTT. The chain employs TRBV6-5 and TRBJ1-6, with D possibly TRBD1 on 6 matching bases. Germline loops: CDR1 MNHEY, CDR2 SVGAGI. CDR3 length equals 15 residues. V was pared by 5 bases and J by 7 bases, with 15 bases between.

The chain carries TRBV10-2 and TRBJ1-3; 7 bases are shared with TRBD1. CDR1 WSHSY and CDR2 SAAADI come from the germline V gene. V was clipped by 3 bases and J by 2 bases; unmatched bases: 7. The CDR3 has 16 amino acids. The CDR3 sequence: CASSDRNTGAGNTIYF. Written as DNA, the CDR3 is TGCGCCAGCAGTGATCGAAATACAGGGGCTGGAAACACCATATATTTT.

CDR3 bases: TGTGCCAGTAGCCCAGAGAGGGGAGGAGGCTACACCTTC. Translated: CASSPERGGGYTF. The chain employs TRBV19 and TRBJ1-2, with a weak D call TRBD1 (5 bases). Germline CDR1 LNHDA, CDR2 SQIVND (reference sequence). Trimming left V 6 bases short and J 8 bases short, with 16 bases between. CDR3 length: 13 amino acids.

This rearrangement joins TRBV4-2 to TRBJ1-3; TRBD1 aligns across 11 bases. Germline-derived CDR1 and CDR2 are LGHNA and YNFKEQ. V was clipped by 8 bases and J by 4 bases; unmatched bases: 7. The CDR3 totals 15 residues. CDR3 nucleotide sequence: TGTGCCAGCGGCGGGACAGGGGGATTCGGAAACACCATATATTTT. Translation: CASGGTGGFGNTIYF.

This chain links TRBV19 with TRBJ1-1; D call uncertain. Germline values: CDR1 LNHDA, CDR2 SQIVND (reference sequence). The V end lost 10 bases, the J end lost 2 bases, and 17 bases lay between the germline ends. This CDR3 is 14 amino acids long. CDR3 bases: TGTGCCACTCAAGGGAGGCCTCCCAACACTGAAGCTTTCTTT. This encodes CATQGRPPNTEAFF.